The source of this T cell receptor beta chain is a study of shared clonotypes between healthy human individuals. Profiling relied on immunoSEQ multiplex PCR, and the TCRdb table lists in-frame clones only, not all of them. The data show hundreds of thousands of clones, around 77% seen once. The CDR3 sequence is 13 residues long. V gave up 3 bases and J gave up 7 bases, with 13 bases separating them. The germline V gene encodes CDR1 SQVTM and CDR2 ANQGSEA. On this clone: A much larger clone lies a single base off, so this may be a read error. No conserved phenylalanine or tryptophan is present at the end of the CDR3, so a read error is the likely explanation.

The chain links TRBV29-1 to TRBJ1-5; a weak D match, TRBD1 (5 bases). The sequence was collected from a woman in her 40s in good health. Some clones in this sample may be carry-over from other donors' samples. Sequencing used PBMCs. DNA of the CDR3: TGCAGCGTTGATCAGGGTTCAGGACAGCCCCAGCATCTT. It specifies CSVDQGSGQPQHL.